This T cell receptor beta chain was captured by sequencing in a study of vaccination and CD4 T cells after COVID-19. Study-wide background: A vaccine, either BNT162b2 or mRNA-1273, was given to participants in two doses. Regarding the study as a whole: Of the reactive clones in convalescent patients, a median around 90% showed up only post-vaccination.

Once obtained from cultured CD4+ T cells, the DNA was sequenced using the Oncomine TCR Beta short-read assay. In TCRdb, the PCR reads were re-called with MiXCR into one record per CDR3 protein. The sample lists some 7,000 distinct CDR3 sequences, about 20% seen once, with 25% to 30% in the top ten. Treatment indicated: roughly 10-day PBMC culture with coronavirus spike peptide pools or control peptides (ViraFEST assay). PBMCs, plated at a few million per well, were grown in the presence of around 11 IU/ml IL-2 and 8.5 to 10 ug/ml peptide pools. As concerns this clonotype: What it binds is not known.

Trimming left V 3 bases short and J 7 bases short, with 19 bases between. The CDR3 is 16 amino acids. Germline V gene data show CDR1 as LNHDA and CDR2 as SQIVND (reference sequence). The chain joins TRBV19 to TRBJ2-1; possibly TRBD1 or TRBD2 for D (8 bases each). The source of this sequence is a human donor who had recovered from COVID-19. The sequenced sample was CD4+ T cells from blood, cultured in vitro, obtained after SARS-CoV-2 vaccination. The CDR3 reads CASSMGGGRQGNEQFF. In DNA, the CDR3 is TGTGCCAGTAGTATGGGCGGGGGGCGACAGGGGAATGAGCAGTTCTTC.